The rows below give T cell receptor beta chains drawn from one sample of a study of cytomegalovirus exposure and HLA in healthy donors. Measured with immunoSEQ multiplex PCR; TCRdb has only the in-frame clones, and not every one. Of roughly 150,000 clones in the sample, 88% are singletons; the top ten hold 3%. Sequencing was carried out using PBMCs. The receptor source for this set is a man younger than 35 in good health and CMV-seronegative. Each CDR3 is given with its conserved first and last residue. The D gene is left open where the match is weak. Size values are once, few and many counts, or a class for expanded clones, and some rows have none.

>TRBJ2-2|.|TRBV5-1|TRBD2
TGCGCCAGCAGCCCGGGACTAGCGGGAGGTTCGGAGCTGTTTTTT
CASSPGLAGGSELFF
>TRBJ2-5|.|TRBV7-2|TRBD2
TGTGCCAGCAGCGAAAATAGCGGGAGTGGTGAGACCCAGTACTTC
CASSENSGSGETQYF
>TRBJ1-4|.|TRBV5-1|TRBD1
TGCGCCAGCAGCGCACAGGGGTTTAATGAAAAACTGTTTTTT
CASSAQGFNEKLFF
>TRBJ1-5|.|TRBV7-8|.
TGTGCCAGCGGCAGGGTGAATCAGCCCCAGCATTTT
CASGRVNQPQHF
>TRBJ2-5|once|TRBV28|TRBD2
TGTGCCAGCAGCTCTGGGACTAGCGGCCAAGAGACCCAGTACTTC
CASSSGTSGQETQYF
>TRBJ2-1|.|TRBV27|TRBD2
TGTGCCAGCAGTGGGCGCATAGCGGGGGGGTATGAGCAGTTCTTC
CASSGRIAGGYEQFF
>TRBJ2-2|.|TRBV27|TRBD1
TGTGCCAGCAGCGAATGGACAGGGACCGGGGAGCTGTTTTTT
CASSEWTGTGELFF
>TRBJ1-1|.|TRBV6-5|TRBD1
TGTGCCAGCAGTTACCAGGGGGCGAGGACTGAAGCTTTCTTT
CASSYQGARTEAFF
>TRBJ2-2|few|TRBV6-4|TRBD1
TGTGCCAGCAGTGAGGGACAGCTGAACACCGGGGAGCTGTTTTTT
CASSEGQLNTGELFF
>TRBJ1-6|.|TRBV14|.
TGTGCCAGCAGCCAAGCAGGGGCCTATAATTCACCCCTCCACTTT
CASSQAGAYNSPLHF
>TRBJ1-6|.|TRBV18|.
TGTGCCAGCTCCCCGGCCGTCAGGGGCGAGACACCCCTCCACTTT
CASSPAVRGETPLHF
>TRBJ1-6|.|TRBV6-5|.
TGTGCCAGCAGTTACTCTAGGAGCTCCTATAATTCACCCCTCCACTTT
CASSYSRSSYNSPLHF
>TRBJ1-5|.|TRBV5-8|.
TGTGCCAGCAGCTTAAGGGGGAGCAATCAGCCCCAGCATTTT
CASSLRGSNQPQHF
>TRBJ2-1|.|TRBV4-1|.
TGCGCCAGCAGCCAAGAATATTCCTACAATGAGCAGTTCTTC
CASSQEYSYNEQFF
>TRBJ2-5|.|TRBV19|TRBD2
TGTGCCAGTAGCCTTGAGAAGACTAGCGCCTTCAAAGAGACCCAGTACTTC
CASSLEKTSAFKETQYF
>TRBJ2-6|few|TRBV10-2|TRBD2
TGCGCCAGCAGTGGAGCGGGATCCGGGGCCAACGTCCTGACTTTC
CASSGAGSGANVLTF
>TRBJ2-1|few|TRBV11-2|.
TGTGCCAGCAGCTTATTCTCGCTGAGCTCCTACAATGAGCAGTTCTTC
CASSLFSLSSYNEQFF
>TRBJ1-5|.|TRBV5-1|.
TGCGCCAGCAGCATCGGGAGCAGTCAGCCCCAGCATTTT
CASSIGSSQPQHF
>TRBJ2-1|.|TRBV7-2|.
TGTGCCAGCAGCAGCCGGACTGGACAGACCTACAATGAGCAGTTCTTC
CASSSRTGQTYNEQFF
>TRBJ1-5|.|TRBV2|.
TGTGCCAGCAGTGCCGACAGATCCTGGTATAGCAATCAGCCCCAGCATTTT
CASSADRSWYSNQPQHF
>TRBJ2-2|.|TRBV18|TRBD1
TGTGCCAGCTCAGCCAGACAGGGGGACACCGGGGAGCTGTTTTTT
CASSARQGDTGELFF
>TRBJ2-5|once|TRBV27|TRBD1
TGTGCCAGCAGTTCGGGACAGGTGGGGGAGACCCAGTACTTC
CASSSGQVGETQYF
>TRBJ1-1|.|TRBV12-5|.
TGTGCTAGTGGTTTTGAGGGTATGAACACTGAAGCTTTCTTT
CASGFEGMNTEAFF
>TRBJ1-5|.|TRBV29-1|TRBD1
TGCAGCGTTGTAGGGACAGATCCTAATCAGCCCCAGCATTTT
CSVVGTDPNQPQHF
>TRBJ1-5|.|TRBV12-5|.
TGTGCTAGTGGCCCTCTAAACAATCAGCCCCAGCATTTT
CASGPLNNQPQHF
>TRBJ1-2|.|TRBV6-5|TRBD1
TGTGCCAGCAGTTATGTCAGGGGGCCCGACTATGGCTACACCTTC
CASSYVRGPDYGYTF
>TRBJ1-5|.|TRBV5-4|.
TGTGCCAGCAGCTTGGCCGGGAATCAGCCCCAGCATTTT
CASSLAGNQPQHF
>TRBJ1-2|.|TRBV2|TRBD1
TGTGCCAGCAGGCTACAAACAGGGGGCTATGGCTACACCTTC
CASRLQTGGYGYTF
>TRBJ1-2|.|TRBV7-9|TRBD1
TGTGCCAGCAGCTTGTCCCCGGGACAGGCGTACTATGGCTACACCTTC
CASSLSPGQAYYGYTF
>TRBJ1-2|.|TRBV14|.
TGTGCCAGCAGCCTTGGGACTGACTATGGCTACACCTTC
CASSLGTDYGYTF
>TRBJ1-1|.|TRBV2|.
TGTGCCAGCAGTGGGAGTCAAGATAACACTGAAGCTTTCTTT
CASSGSQDNTEAFF
>TRBJ2-1|.|TRBV28|TRBD1
TGTGCCAGCAGTTTGATGGGACAGGGGCCCGAGAGCTCCTACAATGAGCAGTTCTTC
CASSLMGQGPESSYNEQFF
>TRBJ2-1|.|TRBV7-2|TRBD2
TGTGCCAGCAGCTTAGGCGGGAGTGGCGAGGCGTTCTTC
CASSLGGSGEAFF
>TRBJ1-5|.|TRBV7-8|.
TGTGCCAGCAGCTTGGCCCGACAATCAGCCCAGCCCCAGCATTTT
CASSLARQSAQPQHF
>TRBJ1-2|.|TRBV4-1|.
TGCGCCAGCAGCCTATCAGCTGCCGGACACTACTATGGCTACACCTTC
CASSLSAAGHYYGYTF
>TRBJ1-5|few|TRBV10-2|TRBD1
TGCGCCAGCAGTCAAGACGGGACAGCTTATAGCAATCAGCCCCAGCATTTT
CASSQDGTAYSNQPQHF
>TRBJ1-4|.|TRBV11-2|TRBD1
TGTGCCAGCAGCTTACAGGGGGCAGCTAATGAAAAACTGTTTTTT
CASSLQGAANEKLFF
>TRBJ1-4|.|TRBV6-1|TRBD1
TGTGCCAGCGGTACAGGGGCCTTTAATGAAAAACTGTTTTTT
CASGTGAFNEKLFF
>TRBJ1-3|.|TRBV5-5|TRBD1
TGTGCCAGCAGCTTGAAGGGGGCCACCTCTGGAAACACCATATATTTT
CASSLKGATSGNTIYF
>TRBJ2-5|.|TRBV5-1|TRBD2
TGCGCCAGCAGCGGATACAGGACTAGCGGGGAGGCTGGGGAGACCCAGTACTTC
CASSGYRTSGEAGETQYF
>TRBJ1-2|few|TRBV18|.
TGTGCCAGCTCACCACCGGGGGGGGGCTATGGCTACACCTTC
CASSPPGGGYGYTF
>TRBJ1-2|.|TRBV28|.
TGTGCCAGCACTAGGGACATCTATGGCTACACCTTC
CASTRDIYGYTF
>TRBJ1-1|.|TRBV2|.
TGTGCCAGCAGTGAGGTAATCCGGGGTTCTGAAGCTTTCTTT
CASSEVIRGSEAFF
>TRBJ1-4|.|TRBV28|.
TGTGCCAGCAGTTCGGTGGTCGAAAAACTGTTTTTT
CASSSVVEKLFF
>TRBJ2-5|.|TRBV27|TRBD2
TGTGCCAGCAGTTCCCGGACTAGCGGGGCGTTGTTAGAGACCCAGTACTTC
CASSSRTSGALLETQYF
>TRBJ2-5|once|TRBV6-5|.
TGTGCCAGCAGTTATCGCGGAGAGACCCAGTACTTC
CASSYRGETQYF
>TRBJ1-5|few|TRBV5-6|.
TGTGCCAGCAGCCTAGGACAGCTTTCTCAGCCCCAGCATTTT
CASSLGQLSQPQHF
>TRBJ1-2|.|TRBV2|TRBD1
TGTGCCAGCAGCGCCTGGACAGGGGGCAGTGGCTACACCTTC
CASSAWTGGSGYTF
>TRBJ2-5|.|TRBV6-5|TRBD2
TGTGCCAGCAGTTACTCGCAGCGGGGTATGGGAGAGACCCAGTACTTC
CASSYSQRGMGETQYF
>TRBJ1-4|once|TRBV2|TRBD1
TGTGCCAGCAGGACAGGGGGCGCAACTAATGAAAAACTGTTTTTT
CASRTGGATNEKLFF
>TRBJ2-7|.|TRBV2|TRBD1
TGTGCCAGCAATTACGACAGGGCCTACGAGCAGTACTTC
CASNYDRAYEQYF
>TRBJ2-1|.|TRBV2|.
TGTGCCAGCAGTGAACCAGGGATTTCGTTAAATGAGCAGTTCTTC
CASSEPGISLNEQFF
>TRBJ2-7|.|TRBV28|TRBD2
TGTGCCAGCAATGGGCTAGCGGGGGCCCTGGGGCAGTACTTC
CASNGLAGALGQYF
>TRBJ1-2|.|TRBV28|.
TGTGCCAGCAGCCCACCAGGGATGGGTGGCTACACCTTC
CASSPPGMGGYTF
>TRBJ1-5|.|TRBV28|.
TGTGCCAGCAGGGTCGGTAAGAATCAGCCCCAGCATTTT
CASRVGKNQPQHF